This passage covers 10 T cell receptor beta chains from one sample sequenced in a study of blood T cell repertoires in COVID-19. TCRdb keeps only in-frame clones here, not all; method: immunoSEQ multiplex PCR. The sample has about 140,000 clones, approximately 88% seen once. The sequencing sample was made of PBMCs or T cells enriched from blood (not recorded which). These receptors originate from a man aged 40-49 years with acute COVID-19.

The J gene is TRBJ2-1, the V gene TRBV14, with 14 bases lining up with TRBD2. J was trimmed by 9 bases and V by 4 bases; bases with no gene match: 11. CDR3 size: 17 residues. The germline V gene has CDR1 SGHDN and CDR2 FVKESK. CDR3: CASSPRTSGRINLEQFF. The DNA of the CDR3 is TGTGCCAGCAGCCCACGGACTAGCGGGAGGATTAATCTTGAGCAGTTCTTC. The full variable domain, with the rest looked up from reference TRBV14 and TRBJ2-1, is EAGVTQFPSHSVIEKGQTVTLRCDPISGHDNLYWYRRVMGKEIKFLLHFVKESKQDESGMPNNRFLAERTGGTYSTLKVQPAELEDSGVYFCASSPRTSGRINLEQFFGPGTRLTVL.

In this sample, this clone turned up once. The chain carries TRBV11-2 and TRBJ2-3, with 10 nucleotides matching TRBD2. V lost 4 bases, J lost 2 bases, and 9 bases stayed unmatched. Germline V lookup: CDR1 SGHAT, CDR2 FQNNGV. CDR3 length equals 17 residues. CDR3 DNA: TGTGCCAGCAGCTCCGTGACTAGCGGGCTTTTCACAGATACGCAGTATTTT. Translation: CASSSVTSGLFTDTQYF.

This clone was picked up one time. The chain links TRBV28 to TRBJ1-5; the D is unclear. V lost 6 bases to trimming and J lost 0 bases, with 15 bases between them. This CDR3 is built from 16 residues. Germline V gene sequence: CDR1 MDHEN, CDR2 SYDVKM. Here the CDR3 reads CASRSPGSYSNQPQHF. DNA of the CDR3: TGTGCCAGCAGGTCCCCGGGTTCATATAGCAATCAGCCCCAGCATTTT. The whole variable domain, filled in from reference TRBV28 and TRBJ1-5, reads DVKVTQSSRYLVKRTGEKVFLECVQDMDHENMFWYRQDPGLGLRLIYFSYDVKMKEKGDIPEGYSVSREKKERFSLILESASTNQTSMYLCASRSPGSYSNQPQHFGDGTRLSIL.

The genes are TRBV10-1 and TRBJ2-1, with TRBD2 as a possible D gene (5 bases). The V gene's germline CDR1 is WNHNN and CDR2 SYGVQD (reference sequence). This CDR3 has 16 amino acids. Deletions cut 3 bases from V and 0 bases from J, with 12 bases between. This CDR3 reads CASSDFSGFSYNEQFF. DNA of the CDR3: TGCGCCAGCAGTGATTTTTCGGGATTCTCCTACAATGAGCAGTTCTTC.

The genes are TRBV5-4 and TRBJ2-1; 7 nucleotides line up with TRBD1. The J segment lost 5 bases and the V segment lost 3 bases, leaving 14 bases of the junction unmatched. This CDR3 has 17 residues. The germline gives CDR1 SGHNT, CDR2 YYREEE (reference sequence). CDR3 in amino acids: CASSSSLWTGQNNEQFF. As DNA, the CDR3 is TGTGCCAGCAGCTCCAGCTTATGGACAGGTCAAAACAATGAGCAGTTCTTC. The full variable domain, with the rest looked up from reference TRBV5-4 and TRBJ2-1, is ETGVTQSPTHLIKTRGQQVTLRCSSQSGHNTVSWYQQALGQGPQFIFQYYREEENGRGNFPPRFSGLQFPNYSSELNVNALELDDSALYLCASSSSLWTGQNNEQFFGPGTRLTVL.

The chain is built from TRBV11-2 and TRBJ2-7; 11 nucleotides line up with TRBD1. This CDR3 contains 14 residues. Germline V gene sequence: CDR1 SGHAT, CDR2 FQNNGV. V was clipped by 7 bases and J by 6 bases; unmatched bases: 8. The CDR3 DNA sequence: TGTGCCAGCACCAACGGACAGGGGGCGATCGAGCAGTACTTC. Amino acids: CASTNGQGAIEQYF.

V and J are TRBV5-6 and TRBJ2-5, with D possibly being TRBD2 (6 bases). V was clipped by 0 bases and J by 1 base, with 16 bases between them. The CDR3 is 17 residues long. Germline CDR1 and CDR2: SGHDT and YYEEEE. The CDR3 DNA reads TGTGCCAGCAGCTTGGAGGTAGGGGAGGCCCCCCAAGAGACCCAGTACTTC. Amino acid sequence: CASSLEVGEAPQETQYF.

The chain uses TRBV7-5 and TRBJ2-3; the D call TRBD2 from the table was never checked on the DNA. TRBV7-5 represents a pseudogene. This CDR3 spans 12 amino acids. CDR3 DNA: TGTGTCAGAAGCTTAGAATCTAGAGCGCAGTATTTT. Its protein product is CVRSLESRAQYF.

This clone was observed a single time. The CDR3 is CASSQVFVYIWEREKLFF. The DNA of the CDR3 is TGTGCCAGCAGCCAAGTGTTCGTATATATTTGGGAGCGTGAAAAACTGTTTTTT. The genes are TRBV3-1 (or the pseudogene TRBV3-2) and TRBJ1-4, with D unresolved. There are 18 residues in the CDR3. Trimming removed 1 base at V and 7 bases at J, with 22 bases between. Germline V gives CDR1 LGHDT, CDR2 YNNKEL (reference sequence).

This chain connects TRBV2 to TRBJ1-5, with D perhaps matching TRBD1 (5 bases). V lost 2 bases to trimming and J lost 7 bases, with 15 bases between them. The CDR3 runs 15 residues. In germline, CDR1 is SNHLY, CDR2 FYNNEI. The CDR3 sequence: CASSERSGFGQPQHF. CDR3 bases: TGTGCCAGCAGTGAAAGATCAGGGTTTGGGCAGCCCCAGCATTTT. The entire variable domain, with the rest obtained from reference TRBV2 and TRBJ1-5, is as follows: EPEVTQTPSHQVTQMGQEVILRCVPISNHLYFYWYRQILGQKVEFLVSFYNNEISEKSEIFDDQFSVERPDGSNFTLKIRSTKLEDSAMYFCASSERSGFGQPQHFGDGTRLSIL.